The sequence of this T cell receptor (beta chain) was determined in a study of blood T cells in healthy people across ages. V was cut by 3 bases and J by 3 bases, with 20 bases left in between. CDR1 and CDR2 from the germline V gene are GTSNPN and SVGIG (reference sequence). The CDR3 is 16 residues long. Using a J-beta primer mix together with a sample-barcoded 5' primer, a second PCR was run for roughly 7 to 12 cycles. TCRdb independently ran MiXCR on the 5' RACE reads; one entry per CDR3 protein. The profile shows fewer than 1.5 million distinct CDR3 sequences, 40% to 50% of them singletons. The sample was blood. This receptor was obtained from a woman younger than 35 in good health. The chain recombines TRBV30 with TRBJ2-5; D may correspond to TRBD1 or TRBD2 (5 bases each). The CDR3 DNA reads TGTGCCTGGAGAGAGGGGATGGGGCTTTTCGAAGAGACCCAGTACTTC. This sequence encodes CAWREGMGLFEETQYF.